This T cell receptor (beta chain) was captured by sequencing in a study of blood T cells in healthy people across ages. This clonotype appeared a single time. The junction departs from germline at one end; a sequencing error may be responsible. The authors ran a second PCR of 7 to 11 cycles using a sample-barcoded 5' primer and a J-beta primer mix. One entry per CDR3 protein, called by TCRdb with MiXCR from the 5' RACE reads. This sample has about 970,000 distinct CDR3 sequences, with roughly 51% found just once. CDR1 and CDR2 (germline): SNHLY, FYNNEI. CDR3 length: 15 amino acids. The sequencing input was blood. This receptor was obtained from a woman aged 60-75 years in good health. The chain employs TRBV2 and TRBJ2-1; 10 bases are a match to TRBD2. Here the CDR3 reads CAGRGRAGGPYEQFF. The CDR3 nucleotides read TGTGCCGGCAGGGGAAGAGCGGGAGGGCCTTATGAGCAGTTCTTC.